This passage covers 24 T cell receptor beta chains from one sample sequenced in a study of blood T cells in healthy people across ages. The authors ran a second PCR of 7 to 11 cycles using a sample-barcoded 5' primer and a J-beta primer mix. MiXCR, run by TCRdb on the 5' RACE reads, gives a single entry per CDR3 protein. The sample lists over 700,000 distinct CDR3 sequences, just under 25% occurring once. This sample was shared with a second study, whose subject was T cells of mothers and their children.

The sequencing sample was made of blood. The receptors shown here come from a boy between 10 and 17 years old in good health.

This clonotype was counted at least ten times. V gene TRBV7-6 combines with J gene TRBJ2-7, with 7 bases matching TRBD1. This CDR3 is 13 amino acids long. Germline lookup yields CDR1 SGHVS and CDR2 FNYEAQ. V was pared by 6 bases and J by 1 base, with 3 bases of the junction left unmatched. CDR3 in amino acids: CASSQGVSYEQYF. The CDR3 DNA follows: TGTGCCAGCAGTCAGGGGGTTTCCTACGAGCAGTACTTC.

As to this clonotype: One end of the junction varies from germline; a read error may be responsible. This rearrangement joins TRBV20-1 to TRBJ2-1; 8 bases map to TRBD2. Germline CDR1 DFQATT, CDR2 SNEGSKA (reference sequence). This CDR3 has 14 residues. CDR3 nucleotide sequence: TGCAGTGCTGGAGATAGCGGGATCTACAATGAGCAGTTCTTC. Translation: CSAGDSGIYNEQFF.

The chain couples TRBV6-2 or TRBV6-3 to TRBJ2-7, with D possibly being TRBD2 (5 bases). The CDR3 extends over 14 amino acids. From germline, CDR1 is MNHEY and CDR2 SVGEGT. V dropped 5 bases and J dropped 3 bases, with 14 bases sitting between them. As DNA, the CDR3 is TGTGCCAGCAGTCCCGACCCAGCGGTCTACGAGCAGTACTTC. It encodes CASSPDPAVYEQYF.

The rearrangement links TRBV28 to TRBJ2-6; no reliable D call. V shed 7 bases and J shed 5 bases, with 6 bases lying between them. This CDR3 region has 12 residues. Germline assignment: CDR1 MDHEN and CDR2 SYDVKM. CDR3 DNA: TGTGCCAGCATGAGGTGGGCCAACGTCCTGACTTTC. This gives the protein CASMRWANVLTF.

There are a few counts of this clonotype. The rearrangement links TRBV3-1 to TRBJ2-7; 10 bases are shared with TRBD2. Germline V gene sequence: CDR1 LGHDT, CDR2 YNNKEL (reference sequence). The CDR3 length is 15 residues. V shed 0 bases and J 5 bases; nucleotides not matched to a gene: 4. The chain's CDR3 is CASSQEGLAGDEQYF. DNA of the CDR3: TGTGCCAGCAGCCAAGAGGGCCTAGCGGGAGACGAGCAGTACTTC.

This clonotype came up a few times. The CDR3 DNA follows: TGTGCCAGCAGCTTACGGAGACTAGCGGGGGGATATGAGCAGTTCTTC. This sequence encodes CASSLRRLAGGYEQFF. This chain links TRBV7-2 with TRBJ2-5; 13 bases line up with TRBD2. The DNA end is more similar to TRBJ2-1, so the J call may be wrong. CDR1 and CDR2 from the germline V gene are SGHTA and FQGNSA. The CDR3 extends over 16 amino acids.

This clonotype showed up just once. The rearrangement uses TRBV29-1 and TRBJ1-4, with D perhaps TRBD1 (6 bases). Germline V gives CDR1 SQVTM, CDR2 ANQGSEA. The CDR3 length is 13 residues. Trimming pared 7 bases from V and 5 bases from J, leaving 14 bases between. The CDR3 DNA reads as TGCAGCGCAACCGCGGGGGCAAATGAAAAACTGTTTTTT. Translated, it gives CSATAGANEKLFF.

This sequence joins TRBV20-1 and TRBJ1-4; 7 nucleotides align to TRBD1. The CDR3 contains 15 residues. Per germline, CDR1 DFQATT and CDR2 SNEGSKA (reference sequence). Trimming removed 4 bases from V and 8 bases from J; junction bases left unmatched: 13. CDR3 loop: CSAKPGGGGIEKLFF. CDR3 DNA sequence: TGCAGTGCTAAACCAGGTGGAGGGGGCATAGAAAAACTGTTTTTT.

The chain is built from TRBV6-1 and TRBJ1-2; TRBD1 agrees at 8 bases. This CDR3 spans 14 amino acids. The V and J ends lost 2 bases and 5 bases, in that order; junction bases with no gene match: 4. CDR1 and CDR2 (germline): MNHNS, SASEGT. For the CDR3, the DNA is TGTGCCAGCAGTGAAACAGGGGGGGGTTATGGCTACACCTTC. Translation gives CASSETGGGYGYTF.

The V call is TRBV4-1, the J call TRBJ2-5; 10 nucleotides agree with TRBD2. This CDR3 comprises 15 residues. V lost 0 bases, J lost 5 bases, and 3 bases stayed unmatched. Germline-derived CDR1 and CDR2 are MGHRA and YSYEKL. CDR3 amino acids: CASSQEASGGETQYF. The CDR3 nucleotides read TGCGCCAGCAGCCAAGAGGCTAGCGGGGGTGAGACCCAGTACTTC.

In this sample, this clonotype turned up a few times. The V gene is TRBV7-2, the J gene TRBJ2-1; D is uncertain. The CDR3 runs 13 residues. Germline V lookup: CDR1 SGHTA, CDR2 FQGNSA. The ends were cut back, 5 bases at V and 6 bases at J, with 11 bases in the middle. This CDR3 reads CASSTRTGNEQFF. DNA of the CDR3: TGTGCCAGCAGCACCCGGACCGGCAATGAGCAGTTCTTC.

V usage is TRBV12-3 or TRBV12-4 and J usage is TRBJ2-1; the match to TRBD2 covers 9 bases. The CDR3 length is 16 residues. J gave up 2 bases and V 1 base, and 3 bases lay outside the gene matches. CDR3 in amino acids: CASSLEREEAYNEQFF. The CDR3 coding sequence is TGTGCCAGCAGTTTAGAGCGGGAGGAGGCCTACAATGAGCAGTTCTTC.

J is TRBJ2-5 and V is TRBV20-1, with 8 bases identical to TRBD2. Germline loops: CDR1 DFQATT, CDR2 SNEGSKA (reference sequence). Losses at the gene ends were 5 bases for V and 4 bases for J; bases not matched to a gene: 9. The CDR3 covers 14 residues. DNA for the CDR3: TGCAGTGCTCAGGTCGGGGGGGCGTCAGAGACCCAGTACTTC. It specifies CSAQVGGASETQYF.

This chain joins TRBV10-3 and TRBJ2-1; TRBD1 matches 7 bases. Gene TRBJ2-7 matches the end of the DNA better, so the J call may be wrong. The germline gives CDR1 ENHRY, CDR2 SYGVKD. The CDR3 sequence is 17 residues long. The CDR3 DNA reads as TGTGCCATCAGGGCCACTCCCGGGACAGCCAACTCCTACGAGCAGTACTTC. It yields the protein CAIRATPGTANSYEQYF.

V usage is TRBV7-2 and J usage is TRBJ1-2; 7 bases match TRBD1. The CDR3 loop spans 13 amino acids. Unmatched junction bases numbered 10, after V lost 1 base and J lost 14 bases. Germline lookup yields CDR1 SGHTA and CDR2 FQGNSA. DNA of the CDR3: TGTGCCAGCAGCTTAGTATCCCAGGGGGGAAGTACCTTC. Protein product: CASSLVSQGGSTF.

This chain connects TRBV7-6 to TRBJ2-1; no reliable D call. Trimming left V 1 base short and J 0 bases short, with 10 bases between. Germline V gene data show CDR1 as SGHVS and CDR2 as FNYEAQ. This CDR3 region has 16 residues. The CDR3: CASSLDSPSSYNEQFF. DNA for the CDR3: TGTGCCAGCAGCTTAGATAGCCCAAGCTCCTACAATGAGCAGTTCTTC.

This clonotype has more than one count but fewer than ten. The V gene is TRBV10-3, the J gene TRBJ2-7, with 10 bases fitting TRBD2. V gave up 10 bases and J gave up 5 bases; unmatched junction bases: 8. CDR1 is ENHRY, CDR2 SYGVKD, per germline. The CDR3 runs to 13 residues. CDR3 nucleotides: TGTGCCACGCTGGGACTAGCGACAGACGAGCAGTACTTC. It yields the protein CATLGLATDEQYF.

J is TRBJ2-1 and V is TRBV4-1; 8 positions agree with TRBD1. Unmatched junction bases numbered 5, after V lost 0 bases and J lost 4 bases. Germline lookup yields CDR1 MGHRA and CDR2 YSYEKL. This CDR3 is 16 amino acids long. DNA of the CDR3: TGCGCCAGCAGCCAAGAGGACAGGGTGAAGTACAATGAGCAGTTCTTC. This translates into CASSQEDRVKYNEQFF.

There are a few counts of this clonotype. The chain uses TRBV7-9 and TRBJ2-5; 12 nucleotides line up with TRBD2. The J call is uncertain, as TRBJ2-1 better fits the DNA end. Germline assignment: CDR1 SEHNR and CDR2 FQNEAQ (reference sequence). This CDR3 has 14 amino acids. The CDR3 spells CASSLLAGGDEQFF. CDR3 bases: TGTGCCAGCAGCTTGCTAGCGGGAGGGGATGAGCAGTTCTTC.

This clonotype has a handful of counts. The gene calls are TRBV11-2 and TRBJ2-2, with a possible D match to TRBD2 (6 bases). This CDR3 region has 14 residues. CDR1 and CDR2 from the germline V gene are SGHAT and FQNNGV. The V gene lost 3 bases and the J gene lost 6 bases, with 11 bases spanning the gap. CDR3 in DNA: TGTGCCAGCAGCTTCGGGAGTGGAGCCGGGGAGCTGTTTTTT. Translation: CASSFGSGAGELFF.

This CDR3 is CASSSGGGMETQYF. In nucleotides, the CDR3 is TGTGCCAGCAGCTCGGGGGGGGGAATGGAGACCCAGTACTTC. The chain links TRBV7-3 to TRBJ2-1; 8 bases agree with TRBD2. The J call may not be correct, given that the DNA end is closer to TRBJ2-5. Germline assignment: CDR1 SGHTA and CDR2 FQGTGA. This CDR3 has 14 residues.

The J gene is TRBJ2-5, the V gene TRBV3-1; the D call may be TRBD1 or TRBD2 (5 bases each). The end of the DNA aligns better with TRBJ2-7, so the J call may be wrong. The CDR3 runs 16 residues. The V gene's germline CDR1 is LGHDT and CDR2 YNNKEL (reference sequence). The CDR3 loop reads CASSRGSDRSSYEQYF. DNA of the CDR3: TGTGCCAGCAGCCGAGGGAGCGACAGATCCTCCTACGAGCAGTACTTC.

Only a few counts were recorded for this clonotype. The chain joins TRBV20-1 to TRBJ1-2; the D is unclear. Trimming took 3 bases from V and 0 from J, leaving 8 bases between them. The germline CDR1 and CDR2 sequences are DFQATT and SNEGSKA (reference sequence). The CDR3 has 13 amino acids. The CDR3 is CSARVPTNYGYTF. The CDR3 DNA follows: TGCAGTGCTAGGGTCCCTACTAACTATGGCTACACCTTC.

For this clonotype: A much larger clonotype is one base distant, so this may be a read error. J is TRBJ2-1 and V is TRBV14, with 11 bases fitting TRBD1. J was trimmed by 5 bases and V by 7 bases; bases with no gene match: 10. The length of the CDR3 is 16 residues. Per the germline V gene, CDR1 is SGHDN and CDR2 is FVKESK. CDR3 in DNA: TGTGCCAGCAACCGAGTCCCGGGACAGGGGGACAATGAGCAGTTCTTC. Its protein product is CASNRVPGQGDNEQFF.